The 15 T cell receptor beta chains in this list originate from one sample, sequenced in a study of radiation and T cells in renal cell carcinoma. Stated time point: baseline pretreatment blood. Treatment meaning: 15 Gy SBRT to primary tumor, nephrectomy 4 weeks later. Clones were sequenced by immunoSEQ multiplex PCR, and TCRdb holds only the in-frame ones, with some missing. The data contain 130,000 to 150,000 clones, about 88% of them singletons. Here the sequenced sample was blood, taken from a patient whose treatment included radiotherapy and nephrectomy. The receptors were sampled from a woman between 50 and 59 years old with renal cell carcinoma.

V and J are TRBV30 and TRBJ1-4; 7 bases are shared with TRBD1. J was trimmed by 8 bases and V by 0 bases; bases with no gene match: 6. This CDR3 comprises 14 residues. Germline V CDR1 and CDR2: GTSNPN, SVGIG (reference sequence). The CDR3 DNA reads TGTGCCTGGAGTGTACACTCAGGGGGGGAAAAACTGTTTTTT. It encodes CAWSVHSGGEKLFF.

This clone was seen more than once but under ten times. The chain employs TRBV7-9 and TRBJ1-1, with D tentatively TRBD1 (5 bases). V was cut by 4 bases and J by 7 bases, with 16 bases left in between. CDR1 is SEHNR and CDR2 is FQNEAQ in the germline V gene (reference sequence). The length of the CDR3 is 14 residues. CDR3 loop: CASSSLGRVNEAFF. DNA of the CDR3: TGTGCCAGCAGCTCCCTGGGCAGGGTTAATGAAGCTTTCTTT.

DNA of the CDR3: TGTGCCAGCAGCTTATTCGGCAGCAACTACGAGCAGTACTTC. This gives the protein CASSLFGSNYEQYF. The chain is built from TRBV7-9 and TRBJ2-7; D ambiguous. Germline V CDR1 and CDR2: SEHNR, FQNEAQ (reference sequence). V was cut by 2 bases and J by 3 bases, with 11 bases left in between. The CDR3 sequence is 14 residues long.

Only one count was recorded for this clone. The rearrangement uses TRBV18 and TRBJ1-1; 8 nucleotides align to TRBD1. The CDR3 contains 15 residues. Germline V gene data show CDR1 as KGHSH and CDR2 as LQKENI. Trimming at V came to 5 bases and at J to 0 bases, leaving 5 bases not matched to a gene. Here the CDR3 DNA reads TGTGCCAGCTCATCCATGGGACAGGTGAACACTGAAGCTTTCTTT. Its translation is CASSSMGQVNTEAFF.

The genes are TRBV10-3 and TRBJ1-5; tentatively, D is TRBD1 (6 bases). With 0 bases removed from V and 7 bases from J, the gap between germline ends came to 10 bases. The CDR3 covers 14 residues. CDR1 and CDR2 from the germline V gene are ENHRY and SYGVKD. CDR3 sequence (DNA): TGTGCCATCAGTGAGTCGCCAGGGGAACAGCCCCAGCATTTT. Protein: CAISESPGEQPQHF.

The genes are TRBV7-2 and TRBJ2-3; the D gene is possibly TRBD1 (6 bases). The V gene lost 4 bases and the J gene lost 5 bases, with 16 bases spanning the gap. Germline CDR1 and CDR2: SGHTA and FQGNSA. This CDR3 comprises 15 residues. CDR3 loop: CASSSLPGARDTQYF. The CDR3 nucleotides are TGTGCCAGCAGCTCCCTCCCAGGGGCGAGAGATACGCAGTATTTT.

The chain links TRBV2 to TRBJ2-5; D tentatively fits TRBD1 or TRBD2 (5 bases each). V dropped 0 bases and J dropped 5 bases, with 16 bases sitting between them. Germline V lookup: CDR1 SNHLY, CDR2 FYNNEI. This CDR3 is 16 amino acids long. In DNA, the CDR3 is TGTGCCAGCAGTGAAGCGGGAGCAGGGTACGGGGAGACCCAGTACTTC. It translates to CASSEAGAGYGETQYF.

The chain combines TRBV10-3 with TRBJ2-1; TRBD1 aligns across 9 bases. Germline V gene lookup returns CDR1 ENHRY and CDR2 SYGVKD. Trimming removed 5 bases from V and 9 bases from J; junction bases left unmatched: 11. The CDR3 consists of 15 residues. The CDR3 DNA follows: TGTGCCATCAGTAGCCGGGACAGGGAAGGGACTGAGCAGTTCTTC. Protein sequence: CAISSRDREGTEQFF.

This clone was seen once. The sample contains more than one DNA sequence encoding this CDR3. The chain links TRBV7-9 to TRBJ1-2, with D hard to call. Trimming stripped 5 bases from V and 4 bases from J, with 2 bases between. CDR1 and CDR2 from the germline V gene are SEHNR and FQNEAQ (reference sequence). The CDR3 is 10 amino acids. CDR3 loop: CASSTYGYTF. The CDR3 DNA reads as TGTGCCAGCAGCACCTATGGCTACACCTTC. The whole variable domain, remainder taken from reference TRBV7-9 and TRBJ1-2, is DTGVSQNPRHKITKRGQNVTFRCDPISEHNRLYWYRQTLGQGPEFLTYFQNEAQLEKSRLLSDRFSAERPKGSFSTLEIQRTEQGDSAMYLCASSTYGYTFGSGTRLTVV.

The table lists this clone with a count of one. CDR3 sequence (DNA): TGTGCCAGCAGTTATTCCCAGGGGGCTGGTGAAAAACTGTTTTTT. As protein: CASSYSQGAGEKLFF. The chain recombines TRBV6-5 with TRBJ1-4, with 8 bases fitting TRBD1. The CDR3 is 15 residues long. Germline values: CDR1 MNHEY, CDR2 SVGAGI. The ends lost 3 bases at V and 7 bases at J; junction bases unmatched: 7.

The chain uses TRBV14 and TRBJ2-7; TRBD1 aligns across 9 bases. Trimming took 0 bases from V and 0 from J; bases not matched to a gene: 3. The germline CDR1 and CDR2 sequences are SGHDN and FVKESK. The CDR3 extends over 16 amino acids. The CDR3: CASSQDDRGGSYEQYF. Written as DNA, the CDR3 is TGTGCCAGCAGCCAAGATGACAGGGGGGGCTCCTACGAGCAGTACTTC.

This clone was picked up one time. The chain carries TRBV7-8 and TRBJ2-1, with 12 bases lining up with TRBD2. V was clipped by 5 bases and J by 10 bases; unmatched bases: 15. Germline V gives CDR1 SGHVS, CDR2 FQNEAQ. The CDR3 loop spans 17 amino acids. CDR3 protein: CASSPRTSGTVEREQFF. In DNA, the CDR3 is TGTGCCAGCAGCCCCCGGACTAGCGGGACAGTGGAGAGGGAGCAGTTCTTC.

J is TRBJ2-3 and V is TRBV5-1, with 10 bases lining up with TRBD2. Germline trimming cut 4 bases from V and 4 bases from J; bases unmatched to any gene: 12. CDR3 length: 17 residues. Germline loops: CDR1 SGHRS, CDR2 YFSETQ. The CDR3 DNA follows: TGCGCCAGCAGCCACGGACTAAGCGGGGGGGCCGCAGATACGCAGTATTTT. Translation gives CASSHGLSGGAADTQYF.

The rearrangement joins TRBV28 to TRBJ2-7, with 8 nucleotides matching TRBD1. The CDR3 is 13 amino acids. Germline V gives CDR1 MDHEN, CDR2 SYDVKM. Trimming at V came to 2 bases and at J to 4 bases, leaving 1 base not matched to a gene. The CDR3: CASSLGTGYEQYF. DNA for the CDR3: TGTGCCAGCAGTTTAGGGACAGGTTACGAGCAGTACTTC.

About this clone itself: Mismatch with germline at one junction end may stem from a read error. The rearrangement links TRBV7-7 to TRBJ2-6; D may be TRBD2 (5 bases). Germline V gene data show CDR1 as SSHAT and CDR2 as FNYEAQ (reference sequence). The CDR3 spans 15 residues. CDR3 in amino acids: CASTKLGTGANVLTF. Written as DNA, the CDR3 is TGTGCTAGCACCAAGCTCGGGACTGGGGCCAACGTCCTGACTTTC.